A selection of T cell receptor beta chains follows, all from one sample in a study of identical twins. TCRdb re-derived calls from the 5' RACE reads in MiXCR, one entry per CDR3 protein. The table has 310,000 or so distinct CDR3 sequences, about 8% seen once. This sample was also put to use in a study of yellow fever vaccine responses in identical twins.

Sequencing was done on a sample of memory (CD45RO+) T cells sorted from blood. The receptor source for this set is a woman younger than 30 in good health. Both conserved end residues are part of each CDR3. The D gene is left open where the match is weak. Only some rows state a clone size, as once, few, many or a class for expanded clones.

D gene,V gene,J gene,clone size,CDR3 DNA,CDR3 protein
TRBD1,TRBV19,TRBJ1-2,few,TGTGCCAGTAGTAGGTCTGGAGGACAGGGGTACTATGGCTACACCTTC,CASSRSGGQGYYGYTF
-,TRBV29-1,TRBJ2-5,many,TGCAGCGCCGACAGGGAGGGGATGACCCAGTACTTC,CSADREGMTQYF
TRBD1,TRBV6-1,TRBJ2-1,few,TGTGCCAGCAGTGACCCCAGCGATACAGGGGGGATAGAGAATGAGCAGTTCTTC,CASSDPSDTGGIENEQFF
-,TRBV6-6,TRBJ1-5,-,TGTGCCAGCAGTTCCGGGGATCAGCCCCAGCATTTT,CASSSGDQPQHF
-,TRBV7-9,TRBJ1-2,many,TGTGCCAGCAGCTTAGGGACCGGGACTTCGGGCTATGGCTACACCTTC,CASSLGTGTSGYGYTF
TRBD2,TRBV6-2/TRBV6-3,TRBJ2-1,many,TGTGCCAGCAGTGGTAGGACTAGCGGGTTCAATGAGCAGTTCTTC,CASSGRTSGFNEQFF
-,TRBV18,TRBJ1-6,-,TGTGCCAGCTCACCACAAGCATTGGAAAATTCACCCCTCCACTTT,CASSPQALENSPLHF
-,TRBV5-1,TRBJ2-2,many,TGCGCCAGCAGCTTAAATGGAGGGAACACCGGGGAGCTGTTTTTT,CASSLNGGNTGELFF
TRBD2,TRBV6-5,TRBJ2-7,few,TGTGCCAGCAGTTACAGGTTGGGGGGAGGGTTTTACTACGAGCAGTACTTC,CASSYRLGGGFYYEQYF
-,TRBV4-1,TRBJ2-1,many,TGCGCTAGTAGCAGTCTCTCCTACAATGAGCAGTTCTTC,CASSSLSYNEQFF